This T cell receptor beta chain was retrieved from a study of radiotherapy plus CTLA-4 blockade in lung cancer. The data were produced by immunoSEQ multiplex PCR, yet TCRdb's version contains in-frame clones alone and is incomplete. The sample yields just under 60,000 clones, about 72% seen once. Trimming took 8 bases from V and 0 from J, leaving 11 bases between them. This CDR3 spans 14 amino acids. CDR1 and CDR2 (germline): MNHNS, SASEGT. Study findings and constraints: Early clonal dynamics of blood T cells, together with interferon-beta, were reported as the best response predictor.

Note on this clone: What it recognizes is unknown.

V gene TRBV6-1 combines with J gene TRBJ2-4; no clear D gene. The sample consisted of peripheral blood, taken from a patient treated with radiotherapy plus ipilimumab. The TCR originated in a human donor with non-small cell lung cancer whose response to radiotherapy plus ipilimumab could not be evaluated. The CDR3 loop is CASVDGLAKNIQYF. The CDR3 DNA reads TGTGCCAGCGTCGACGGGTTAGCCAAAAACATTCAGTACTTC.